This T cell receptor (beta chain) was recovered during a study of graft-versus-host responses after intestinal transplantation. Whole-study context: Anti-thymocyte globulin served as induction for all recipients, who then took tacrolimus and steroids for approximately three years.

Generated by immunoSEQ multiplex PCR, the TCRdb table keeps only in-frame clones and is missing some. The profile shows about 99,000 clones, 85% to 95% of them singletons. This CDR3 has 18 residues. The V segment lost 3 bases and the J segment 1 base; nucleotides outside the gene matches: 8. Germline lookup yields CDR1 PRHDT and CDR2 FYEKMQ (reference sequence). The study, taken as a whole, reports: In patients with graft-donor T cell macrochimerism, allograft graft-versus-host to host-versus-graft clonal ratios were high.

Of note for this clone: The antigen remains undetermined.

The receptor's source is a human donor who was the organ donor for an intestinal transplant. This sample comprised unstimulated CD8+ T cells sorted from spleen or lymph node cells, obtained before transplant. The chain carries TRBV13 and TRBJ2-3, with TRBD2 matching 12 bases. CDR3 loop: CASSFGLAGGPRTDTQYF. CDR3 sequence (DNA): TGTGCCAGCAGCTTTGGGCTAGCGGGAGGGCCGCGCACAGATACGCAGTATTTT.